One and the same sample provided the 18 T cell receptor beta chains below, sequenced in a study of cytomegalovirus exposure and HLA in healthy donors. A multiplex PCR was run with 60 Vbeta primers and 13 Jbeta primers. Sequencing used immunoSEQ multiplex PCR; TCRdb keeps in-frame clones, though not all of them. The repertoire holds under 200,000 clones, with 75% as singletons. The sequenced material came from PBMCs. These receptors were taken from a woman between 45 and 65 years old in good health and CMV-seropositive.

The gene calls are TRBV30 and TRBJ2-4; a possible D gene is TRBD2 (5 bases). Germline values: CDR1 GTSNPN, CDR2 SVGIG (reference sequence). V lost 0 bases, J lost 6 bases, and 12 bases lay in between. The CDR3 runs to 14 residues. The CDR3 loop reads CAWSVELDTNIQYF. In DNA, the CDR3 is TGTGCCTGGAGTGTGGAACTAGACACAAACATTCAGTACTTC.

The rearrangement uses TRBV4-2 and TRBJ1-2; 7 nucleotides agree with TRBD1. This CDR3 spans 13 amino acids. With V trimmed by 1 base and J by 8 bases, 4 bases remained unmatched. Germline values: CDR1 LGHNA, CDR2 YNFKEQ. CDR3 sequence: CASSQVQGEGYTF. In nucleotides, the CDR3 is TGTGCCAGCAGCCAAGTCCAGGGGGAAGGCTACACCTTC.

The chain recombines TRBV11-2 with TRBJ2-6, with 9 positions matching TRBD2. There are 16 residues in the CDR3. The germline gives CDR1 SGHAT, CDR2 FQNNGV. V lost 10 bases and J lost 4; bases outside the gene matches: 11. The CDR3 region has the DNA TGTGCCACCACCCCGGCTAGCGGGGTCGGGGCCAACGTCCTGACTTTC. This sequence encodes CATTPASGVGANVLTF.

J is TRBJ1-5 and V is TRBV7-6, with a tentative D call TRBD1 (5 bases). From germline, CDR1 is SGHVS and CDR2 FNYEAQ. The CDR3 totals 13 residues. The V gene lost 5 bases and the J gene lost 4 bases, with 9 bases spanning the gap. This CDR3 reads CASSSDSNQPQHF. Written as DNA, the CDR3 is TGTGCCAGCAGCAGCGACAGTAATCAGCCCCAGCATTTT.

This chain connects TRBV5-4 to TRBJ2-7; 7 nucleotides agree with TRBD1. This CDR3 is 14 amino acids long. CDR1 and CDR2 from the germline V gene are SGHNT and YYREEE (reference sequence). J lost 6 bases, V lost 4 bases, and 10 bases had no gene match. The DNA of the CDR3 is TGTGCCAGCAGCCCCCGAGACAGGGTATTCGAGCAGTACTTC. Residues: CASSPRDRVFEQYF. Full variable domain (missing parts from reference TRBV5-4 and TRBJ2-7): ETGVTQSPTHLIKTRGQQVTLRCSSQSGHNTVSWYQQALGQGPQFIFQYYREEENGRGNFPPRFSGLQFPNYSSELNVNALELDDSALYLCASSPRDRVFEQYFGPGTRLTVT.

This clone was detected only once. This chain connects TRBV5-1 to TRBJ1-2; possibly TRBD1 for D (6 bases). V shed 0 bases and J shed 2 bases, with 11 bases lying between them. The CDR3 is made up of 15 amino acids. Looked up from germline, CDR1 is SGHRS and CDR2 is YFSETQ. The CDR3 DNA is TGCGCCAGCAGCTTGGGGACAGATGGAAACTATGGCTACACCTTC. Encoded protein: CASSLGTDGNYGYTF.

The V call is TRBV14, the J call TRBJ2-5; 7 nucleotides line up with TRBD1. This CDR3 has 16 residues. Germline V lookup: CDR1 SGHDN, CDR2 FVKESK. The J segment lost 4 bases and the V segment lost 6 bases, leaving 14 bases of the junction unmatched. This CDR3 reads CASSPTGQPALETQYF. Written as DNA, the CDR3 is TGTGCCAGCAGTCCGACGGGACAGCCAGCCCTAGAGACCCAGTACTTC.

V usage is TRBV29-1 and J usage is TRBJ1-3; 7 positions agree with TRBD1. Germline values: CDR1 SQVTM, CDR2 ANQGSEA. V was clipped by 5 bases and J by 4 bases; unmatched bases: 5. This CDR3 has 13 residues. In DNA form, the CDR3 reads TGCAGCGTTTGGGACAGCTACGGAAACACCATATATTTT. This sequence encodes CSVWDSYGNTIYF. Supplemented by reference TRBV29-1 and TRBJ1-3, the full variable domain reads SAVISQKPSRDICQRGTSLTIQCQVDSQVTMMFWYRQQPGQSLTLIATANQGSEATYESGFVIDKFPISRPNLTFSTLTVSNMSPEDSSIYLCSVWDSYGNTIYFGEGSWLTVV.

The genes are TRBV7-6 and TRBJ1-2, with D tentatively TRBD1 (6 bases). This CDR3 has 13 amino acids. V dropped 5 bases and J dropped 1 base, with 8 bases sitting between them. Germline V lookup: CDR1 SGHVS, CDR2 FNYEAQ. This CDR3 is CASSTGSNYGYTF. CDR3 bases: TGTGCCAGCAGCACAGGGAGTAACTATGGCTACACCTTC.

This clone was picked up a small number of times. The CDR3 region is CAWSLLGGGELFF. In nucleotides, the CDR3 is TGTGCCTGGAGTCTCCTGGGAGGGGGGGAGCTGTTTTTT. The V call is TRBV30, the J call TRBJ2-2; 7 bases are a match to TRBD2. Germline V gene sequence: CDR1 GTSNPN, CDR2 SVGIG (reference sequence). After removal of 2 bases from V and 8 bases from J, the junction contained 5 bases not matched to a gene. This CDR3 is 13 amino acids long. Full variable domain (rest looked up from reference TRBV30 and TRBJ2-2): SQTIHQWPATLVQPVGSPLSLECTVEGTSNPNLYWYRQAAGRGLQLLFYSVGIGQISSEVPQNLSASRPQDRQFILSSKKLLLSDSGFYLCAWSLLGGGELFFGEGSRLTVL.

The chain recombines TRBV18 with TRBJ2-3; 9 nucleotides agree with TRBD2. The V segment lost 6 bases and the J segment 8 bases; nucleotides outside the gene matches: 9. The CDR3 runs 14 residues. Per germline, CDR1 KGHSH and CDR2 LQKENI. The CDR3 reads CASSVSGGSGTQYF. The CDR3 DNA follows: TGTGCCAGCTCCGTTAGCGGGGGAAGCGGTACGCAGTATTTT.

Only a few counts were recorded for this clone. The J gene is TRBJ1-2, the V gene TRBV4-1; the D is unclear. V lost 1 base and J lost 5, with 8 bases in between. The CDR3 has 13 amino acids. The V gene's germline CDR1 is MGHRA and CDR2 YSYEKL. The CDR3 loop is CASSQVGSYGYTF. For the CDR3, the DNA is TGCGCCAGCAGCCAAGTCGGGAGTTATGGCTACACCTTC.

The V call is TRBV10-3, the J call TRBJ1-1; no clear D. Germline assignment: CDR1 ENHRY and CDR2 SYGVKD. V gave up 6 bases and J gave up 5 bases, with 16 bases separating them. The CDR3 has 14 amino acids. CDR3 DNA: TGTGCCATCAGATCGGACTTTTTGGAGACTGAAGCTTTCTTT. Its translation is CAIRSDFLETEAFF.

V is TRBV10-1 and J is TRBJ2-7; 7 bases map to TRBD1. The germline gives CDR1 WNHNN, CDR2 SYGVQD (reference sequence). With 2 bases clipped from V and 5 bases from J, the junction kept 3 bases outside the gene matches. The CDR3 runs 13 residues. CDR3 nucleotide sequence: TGCGCCAGCAGTGAGGGAGGACAGGACGAGCAGTACTTC. As protein: CASSEGGQDEQYF.

This chain joins TRBV7-2 and TRBJ2-1; a weak D match, TRBD1 (5 bases). V lost 5 bases and J lost 0, with 11 bases in between. The CDR3 has 15 residues. Germline V gene data show CDR1 as SGHTA and CDR2 as FQGNSA. CDR3 amino acids: CASSRSRGSYNEQFF. The CDR3 DNA is TGTGCCAGCAGCCGAAGTAGGGGCTCCTACAATGAGCAGTTCTTC.

The J gene is TRBJ2-3, the V gene TRBV4-1; unclear D gene. V lost 1 base, J lost 1 base, and 12 bases lay in between. There are 16 residues in the CDR3. The germline gives CDR1 MGHRA, CDR2 YSYEKL. The CDR3 region is CASSQGAAPGTDTQYF. In DNA form, the CDR3 reads TGCGCCAGCAGCCAAGGGGCTGCCCCAGGCACAGATACGCAGTATTTT.

This clone has ten or more counts. This chain connects TRBV2 to TRBJ1-1; TRBD1 aligns across 9 bases. Germline V lookup: CDR1 SNHLY, CDR2 FYNNEI. The CDR3 runs to 14 residues. V was pared by 5 bases and J by 6 bases, with 7 bases of the junction left unmatched. Here the CDR3 reads CASSYTGGDAEAFF. CDR3 nucleotide sequence: TGTGCCAGCAGTTACACAGGGGGCGACGCTGAAGCTTTCTTT.

The chain is built from TRBV2 and TRBJ1-1, with a weak D call TRBD1 (5 bases). From germline, CDR1 is SNHLY and CDR2 FYNNEI. V dropped 1 base and J dropped 4 bases, with 10 bases sitting between them. This CDR3 is built from 14 residues. The DNA of the CDR3 is TGTGCCAGCAGTGAAGGCAGGGCTCCCACTGAAGCTTTCTTT. It translates to CASSEGRAPTEAFF.